Following are 2 T cell receptor beta chains from one sample sequenced in a study of OX40 agonist ivuxolimab in advanced cancers. Here immunoSEQ multiplex PCR was the method, and the copy in TCRdb shows in-frame clones only, minus some. Among 68,000 or so clones, about 84% were seen once, and the ten largest hold about a tenth. Sequences were derived from CD4+ or CD8+ T cells sorted from blood, sampled in a trial of the OX40 agonist ivuxolimab. The receptor source for this set is an adult with an advanced solid tumor such as melanoma, head and neck, liver or kidney cancer.

This chain joins TRBV6-1 and TRBJ1-5, with 8 bases aligning to TRBD1. Germline trimming cut 8 bases from V and 6 bases from J; bases unmatched to any gene: 9. Looked up from germline, CDR1 is MNHNS and CDR2 is SASEGT. The CDR3 is 14 amino acids. This chain's CDR3 is CASVGAGGVQPQHF. The CDR3 DNA reads TGTGCCAGCGTGGGGGCAGGGGGCGTTCAGCCCCAGCATTTT.

This rearrangement joins TRBV2 to TRBJ1-6; 10 bases fit TRBD1. Germline CDR1 reads SNHLY; CDR2 reads FYNNEI. J lost 9 bases, V lost 6 bases, and 8 bases had no gene match. The CDR3 length is 15 residues. The CDR3, as DNA: TGTGCCAGCAGAGACGGACAGGGGGAAGCTTCACCCCTCCACTTT. The encoded protein is CASRDGQGEASPLHF.